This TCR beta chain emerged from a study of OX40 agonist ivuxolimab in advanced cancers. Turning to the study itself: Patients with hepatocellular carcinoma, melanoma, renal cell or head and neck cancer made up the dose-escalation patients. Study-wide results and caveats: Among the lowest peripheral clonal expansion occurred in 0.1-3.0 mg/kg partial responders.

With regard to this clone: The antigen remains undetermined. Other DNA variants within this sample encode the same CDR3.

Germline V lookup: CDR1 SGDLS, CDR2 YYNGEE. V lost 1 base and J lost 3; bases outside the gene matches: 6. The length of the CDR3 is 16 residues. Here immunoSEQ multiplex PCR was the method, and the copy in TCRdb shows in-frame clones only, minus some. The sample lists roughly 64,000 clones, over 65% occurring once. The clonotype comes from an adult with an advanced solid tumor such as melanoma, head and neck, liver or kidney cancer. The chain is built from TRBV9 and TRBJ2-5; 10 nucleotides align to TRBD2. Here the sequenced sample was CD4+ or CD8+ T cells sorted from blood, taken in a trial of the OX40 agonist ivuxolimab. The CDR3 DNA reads TGTGCCAGCAGCGTACGACCTAGCGGGGGCAAAGAGACCCAGTACTTC. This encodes CASSVRPSGGKETQYF.